The rows below give T cell receptor beta chains drawn from one sample of a study of PD-1 blockade in classical Hodgkin lymphoma. TCRdb's table, derived via immunoSEQ multiplex PCR, lists solely in-frame clones and lacks some. The sample carries about 25,000 clones, around 80% recorded once. The specimen comprised peripheral blood mononuclear cells (PBMCs), sampled at baseline. The origin of the receptors is a human donor with classical Hodgkin lymphoma. Both conserved end residues are part of each CDR3.

TRBJ2-7 TRBV7-9 CASSSGEGENSYEQYF
TRBJ2-5 TRBV7-2 CASTLSGGAETQYF
TRBJ2-1 TRBV27 CASREWGTSRTNEQFF
TRBJ2-3 TRBV5-6 CASSLAEPNTQYF
TRBJ2-2 TRBV27 CASSSQGDRGPTNTGELFF
TRBJ1-1 TRBV5-1 CASSLASLNTEAFF
TRBJ1-3 TRBV15 CATSRAVGVVGNTIYF
TRBJ2-3 TRBV18 CASSPADTQYF
TRBJ1-5 TRBV7-2 CASSLGGGNQPQHF
TRBJ2-5 TRBV5-4 CASSLVTTGNSETQYF
TRBJ2-7 TRBV28 CASRGRQGSYEQYF
TRBJ2-7 TRBV2 CATSWDRGTYEQYF
TRBJ1-2 TRBV28 CASSLYGGQHYGYTF
TRBJ2-6 TRBV7-6 CASSLRGFSGANVLTF
TRBJ2-2 TRBV7-3 CASRSSGSGELFF
TRBJ2-1 TRBV4-3 CASSPKRFYNEQFF
TRBJ1-6 TRBV11-2 CASSRTGPPLHF
TRBJ1-5 TRBV6-1 CASSEAPTGFSNQPQHF
TRBJ1-2 TRBV28 CASSEGRNYGYTF
TRBJ2-2 TRBV2 CASSERATGELFF
TRBJ2-2 TRBV7-6 CASSTMGLAGASTGELFF
TRBJ1-5 TRBV4-2 CASSQSWAQGQPQHF
TRBJ2-7 TRBV5-4 CASGRGLHEQYF
TRBJ2-7 TRBV28 CASSGTGETYEQYF
TRBJ1-4 TRBV6-4 CASSAAQGAGEKLFF
TRBJ2-3 TRBV10-3 CAISEVTATSTDTQYF
TRBJ1-6 TRBV27 CASRPQDVRAPLHF
TRBJ1-6 TRBV5-8 CASSPTKASSYNSPLHF
TRBJ1-3 TRBV30 CAWSPTDIGNTIYF
TRBJ2-7 TRBV6-5 CASRSSAGTYEQYF
TRBJ1-5 TRBV28 CASSSQTFRETQHF
TRBJ1-2 TRBV6-5 CASRGQGGGYTF
TRBJ2-3 TRBV6-5 CASSKRGLDTDTQYF
TRBJ2-3 TRBV2 CASNLEAGKTDTQYF
TRBJ1-1 TRBV6-1 CASSETESSRGEAFF
. TRBV11-2 CASSSAGSYEQYF
TRBJ2-7 TRBV2 CASSESLEQYF
TRBJ1-6 TRBV6-1 CASSDAGGVGFNSPLHF
TRBJ2-3 TRBV7-2 CASSLGPLALTDTQYF
TRBJ2-1 TRBV6-6 CASSYPGYNEQFF
TRBJ2-3 TRBV11-2 CASSLARDTDTQYF
TRBJ1-6 TRBV6-4 CASSDSAGGYNSPLHF
TRBJ1-2 TRBV6-4 CASSSNLGTNYGYTF
TRBJ2-7 TRBV6-6 CASETSYEQYF
TRBJ1-1 TRBV2 CASRRMGTEAFF
TRBJ1-2 TRBV30 CAWSAGGGGYTF
TRBJ1-4 TRBV19 CASSKTGTEKLFF
TRBJ2-3 TRBV7-9 CASSLQGPGLFTQYF
TRBJ1-4 TRBV2 CASAERQANEKLFF
TRBJ1-6 TRBV9 CASSVGTGLSPLHF
TRBJ1-4 TRBV19 CASSIRKRTGVNEKLFF
TRBJ2-5 TRBV5-6 CASSLDRGQETQYF